These 3 T cell receptor beta chains were all obtained from the same sample, sequenced in a study of T cell repertoires in cytomegalovirus infection. TCRdb used MiXCR to reprocess the reads, holding one entry per CDR3 protein. The table shows about 900,000 distinct CDR3 sequences, with approximately 31% occurring only once. Antigens for these TCRs are unknown. The sequenced sample was cultured CD8+ T cells from PBMCs, obtained from culture after CMV antigen stimulation. The receptors stem from a human donor in good health (CMV status not recorded). Some clones in this sample may be carry-over from other donors' samples.

In DNA, the CDR3 is TGCGCCAGCAGCTTGGGGGACAGGGGACTACGCCTGAACACTGAAGCTTTCTTT. Residues: CASSLGDRGLRLNTEAFF. This chain uses TRBV5-1 with TRBJ1-1; 10 nucleotides line up with TRBD1. This CDR3 is built from 18 residues. V lost 0 bases to trimming and J lost 0 bases; unmatched junction nucleotides: 8. Germline values: CDR1 SGHRS, CDR2 YFSETQ. Together with reference TRBV5-1 and TRBJ1-1, the CDR3 gives the full variable domain: KAGVTQTPRYLIKTRGQQVTLSCSPISGHRSVSWYQQTPGQGLQFLFEYFSETQRNKGNFPGRFSGRQFSNSRSEMNVSTLELGDSALYLCASSLGDRGLRLNTEAFFGQGTRLTVV.

The rearrangement joins TRBV19 to TRBJ2-1; 8 bases match TRBD1. The germline V gene encodes CDR1 LNHDA and CDR2 SQIVND (reference sequence). This CDR3 contains 17 residues. V gave up 9 bases and J gave up 7 bases; unmatched junction bases: 20. The CDR3 DNA is TGTGCCAGCAGCCTTGATGCGGACAGGGAAATTAGTAATGAGCAGTTCTTC. Translation gives CASSLDADREISNEQFF.

The chain uses TRBV4-2 and TRBJ2-1; D not certain. The CDR3 extends over 13 amino acids. The germline V gene encodes CDR1 LGHNA and CDR2 YNFKEQ. Trimming stripped 2 bases from V and 5 bases from J, with 7 bases between. The CDR3 here is CASSQYAHNEQFF. DNA for the CDR3: TGTGCCAGCAGCCAATACGCCCACAATGAGCAGTTCTTC.